This T cell receptor (beta chain) originates from a study of graft-versus-host responses after intestinal transplantation. Study context: Each patient got anti-thymocyte globulin induction, then tacrolimus and steroids for around three years. General study findings and limits: Detected in recipient marrow were GvH clones, some of which were first observed in ileum or blood.

Processed graft tissue released its intraepithelial and lamina propria lymphocytes. Per germline, CDR1 SGHNT and CDR2 YYREEE (reference sequence). V lost 4 bases to trimming and J lost 4 bases; unmatched junction nucleotides: 9. The CDR3 contains 15 residues. Data came from immunoSEQ multiplex PCR; TCRdb stores just in-frame clones and leaves some out. The sample holds approximately 63,000 clones, 75% to 90% seen once. Details on this clone: What it recognizes is unknown.

The sequenced sample was ileum tissue, obtained about 350 days after transplant. This TCR derives from a human patient who received an intestinal transplant, so some T cells may come from the graft donor. The chain employs TRBV5-4 and TRBJ2-3; 7 nucleotides align to TRBD2. The CDR3 DNA follows: TGTGCCAGCAGCCTCCTCACGGGGGGAGCAGATACGCAGTATTTT. Its protein product is CASSLLTGGADTQYF.